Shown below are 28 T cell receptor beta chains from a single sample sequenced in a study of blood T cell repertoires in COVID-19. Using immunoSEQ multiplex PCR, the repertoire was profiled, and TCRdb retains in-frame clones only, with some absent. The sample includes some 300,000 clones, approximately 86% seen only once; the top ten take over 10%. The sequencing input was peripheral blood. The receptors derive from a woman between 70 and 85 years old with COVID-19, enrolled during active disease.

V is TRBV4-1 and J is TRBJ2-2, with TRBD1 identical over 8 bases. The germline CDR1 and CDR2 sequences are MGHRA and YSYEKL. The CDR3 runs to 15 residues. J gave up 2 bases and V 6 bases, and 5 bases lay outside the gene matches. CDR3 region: CASRDRVLNTGELFF. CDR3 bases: TGCGCCAGCAGGGACAGGGTGCTTAACACCGGGGAGCTGTTTTTT.

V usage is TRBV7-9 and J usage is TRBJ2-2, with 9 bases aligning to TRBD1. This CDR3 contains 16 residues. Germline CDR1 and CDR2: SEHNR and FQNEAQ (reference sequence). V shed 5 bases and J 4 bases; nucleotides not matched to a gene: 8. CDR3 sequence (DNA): TGTGCCAGCAGCATAGACAGGGGGATTGCCACCGGGGAGCTGTTTTTT. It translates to CASSIDRGIATGELFF.

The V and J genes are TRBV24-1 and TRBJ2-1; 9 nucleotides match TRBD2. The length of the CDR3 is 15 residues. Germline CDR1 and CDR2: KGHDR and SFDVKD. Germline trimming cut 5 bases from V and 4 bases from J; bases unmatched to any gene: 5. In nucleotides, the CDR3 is TGTGCCACCAGTGCTGGACTAGCGCGTTACAATGAGCAGTTCTTC. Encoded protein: CATSAGLARYNEQFF.

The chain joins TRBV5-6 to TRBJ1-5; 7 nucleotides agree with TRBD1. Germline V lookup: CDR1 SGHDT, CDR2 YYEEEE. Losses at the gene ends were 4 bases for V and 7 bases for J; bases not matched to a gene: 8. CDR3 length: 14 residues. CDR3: CASSLQGGWQPQHF. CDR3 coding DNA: TGTGCCAGCAGCCTCCAGGGGGGATGGCAGCCCCAGCATTTT.

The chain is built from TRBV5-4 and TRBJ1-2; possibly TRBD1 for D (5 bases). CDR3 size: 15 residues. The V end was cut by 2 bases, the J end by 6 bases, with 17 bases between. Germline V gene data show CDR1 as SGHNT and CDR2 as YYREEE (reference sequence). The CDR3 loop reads CASSFGSRGLDGYTF. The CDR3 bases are TGTGCCAGCAGCTTCGGTTCACGGGGACTGGATGGCTACACCTTC. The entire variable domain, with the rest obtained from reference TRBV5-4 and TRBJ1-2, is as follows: ETGVTQSPTHLIKTRGQQVTLRCSSQSGHNTVSWYQQALGQGPQFIFQYYREEENGRGNFPPRFSGLQFPNYSSELNVNALELDDSALYLCASSFGSRGLDGYTFGSGTRLTVV.

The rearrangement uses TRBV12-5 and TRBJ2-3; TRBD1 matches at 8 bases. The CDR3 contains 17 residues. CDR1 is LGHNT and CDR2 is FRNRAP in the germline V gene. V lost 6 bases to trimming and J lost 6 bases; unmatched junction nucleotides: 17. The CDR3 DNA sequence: TGTGCTAGTGGAAGCGACAGGGGCATTGGGGTCAGGGATACGCAGTATTTT. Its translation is CASGSDRGIGVRDTQYF.

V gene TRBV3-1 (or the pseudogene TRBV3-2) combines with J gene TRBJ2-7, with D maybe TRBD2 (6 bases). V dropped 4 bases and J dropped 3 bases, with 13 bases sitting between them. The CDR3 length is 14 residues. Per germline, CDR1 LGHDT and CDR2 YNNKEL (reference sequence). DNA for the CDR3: TGTGCCAGCAGCCTCGGGACTGGGCTCTACGAGCAGTACTTC. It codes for CASSLGTGLYEQYF.

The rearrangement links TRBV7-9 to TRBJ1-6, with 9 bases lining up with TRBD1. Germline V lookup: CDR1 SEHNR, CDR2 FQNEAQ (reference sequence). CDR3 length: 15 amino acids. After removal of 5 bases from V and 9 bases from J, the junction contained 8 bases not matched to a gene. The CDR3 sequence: CASSQGGQGSSPLHF. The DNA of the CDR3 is TGTGCCAGCAGCCAAGGAGGACAGGGGAGTTCACCCCTCCACTTT.

This chain's CDR3 is CASSFRRGAYNEQFF. In nucleotides, the CDR3 is TGTGCCAGCAGCTTTCGGCGGGGAGCTTACAATGAGCAGTTCTTC. The V call is TRBV7-6, the J call TRBJ2-1; the D gene is possibly TRBD2 (6 bases). The V gene's germline CDR1 is SGHVS and CDR2 FNYEAQ. This CDR3 spans 15 amino acids. Trimming shortened V by 3 bases and J by 4 bases, and 13 bases separated the two germline ends. Supplemented by reference TRBV7-6 and TRBJ2-1, the full variable domain reads GAGVSQSPRYKVTKRGQDVALRCDPISGHVSLYWYRQALGQGPEFLTYFNYEAQQDKSGLPNDRFSAERPEGSISTLTIQRTEQRDSAMYRCASSFRRGAYNEQFFGPGTRLTVL.

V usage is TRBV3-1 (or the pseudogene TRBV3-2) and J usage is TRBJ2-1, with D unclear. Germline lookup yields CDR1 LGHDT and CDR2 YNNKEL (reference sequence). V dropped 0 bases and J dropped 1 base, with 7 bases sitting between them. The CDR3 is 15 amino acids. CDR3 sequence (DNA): TGTGCCAGCAGCCAAGATCTTAGTTCCTACAATGAGCAGTTCTTC. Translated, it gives CASSQDLSSYNEQFF.

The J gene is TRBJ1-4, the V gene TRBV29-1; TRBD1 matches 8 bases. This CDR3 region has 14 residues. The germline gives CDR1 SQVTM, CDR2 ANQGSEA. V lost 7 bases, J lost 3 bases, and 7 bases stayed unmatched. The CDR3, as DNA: TGCAGCGCCAGACACAGGGGGGCTAATGAAAAACTGTTTTTT. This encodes CSARHRGANEKLFF. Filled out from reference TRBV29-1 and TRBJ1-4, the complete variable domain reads SAVISQKPSRDICQRGTSLTIQCQVDSQVTMMFWYRQQPGQSLTLIATANQGSEATYESGFVIDKFPISRPNLTFSTLTVSNMSPEDSSIYLCSARHRGANEKLFFGSGTQLSVL.

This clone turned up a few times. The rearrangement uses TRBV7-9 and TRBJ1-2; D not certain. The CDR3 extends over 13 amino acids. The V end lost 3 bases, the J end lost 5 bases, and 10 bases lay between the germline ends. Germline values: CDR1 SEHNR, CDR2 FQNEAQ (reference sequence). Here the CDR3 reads CASSFALTYGYTF. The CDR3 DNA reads TGTGCCAGCAGCTTCGCGTTGACATATGGCTACACCTTC. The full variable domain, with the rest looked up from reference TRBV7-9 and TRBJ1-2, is DTGVSQNPRHKITKRGQNVTFRCDPISEHNRLYWYRQTLGQGPEFLTYFQNEAQLEKSRLLSDRFSAERPKGSFSTLEIQRTEQGDSAMYLCASSFALTYGYTFGSGTRLTVV.

The CDR3 coding sequence is TGTGCCAGTATACAGCAGGGGAACACTGAAGCTTTCTTT. It yields the protein CASIQQGNTEAFF. V and J are TRBV2 and TRBJ1-1; D perhaps matches TRBD1 (5 bases). The CDR3 is 13 residues long. Trimming left V 9 bases short and J 1 base short, with 12 bases between. CDR1 and CDR2 (germline): SNHLY, FYNNEI.

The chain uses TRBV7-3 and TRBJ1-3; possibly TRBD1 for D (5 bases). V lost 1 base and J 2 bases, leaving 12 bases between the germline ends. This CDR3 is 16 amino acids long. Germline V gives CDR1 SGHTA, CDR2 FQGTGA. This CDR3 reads CASSLSPSGTGNTIYF. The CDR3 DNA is TGTGCCAGCAGCTTAAGCCCGTCAGGGACTGGAAACACCATATATTTT.

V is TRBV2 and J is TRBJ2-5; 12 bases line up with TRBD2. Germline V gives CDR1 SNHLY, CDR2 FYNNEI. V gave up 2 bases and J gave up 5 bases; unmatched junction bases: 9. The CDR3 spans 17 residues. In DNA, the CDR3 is TGTGCCAGCAGTGAAATCCTAGCGGGGGGGCCTTGGGAGACCCAGTACTTC. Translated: CASSEILAGGPWETQYF.

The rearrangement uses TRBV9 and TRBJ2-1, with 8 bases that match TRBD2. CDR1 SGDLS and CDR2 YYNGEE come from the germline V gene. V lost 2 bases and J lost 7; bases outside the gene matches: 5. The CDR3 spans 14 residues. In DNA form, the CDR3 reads TGTGCCAGCAGCGTTGAACGGGGGGGTAATGAGCAGTTCTTC. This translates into CASSVERGGNEQFF.

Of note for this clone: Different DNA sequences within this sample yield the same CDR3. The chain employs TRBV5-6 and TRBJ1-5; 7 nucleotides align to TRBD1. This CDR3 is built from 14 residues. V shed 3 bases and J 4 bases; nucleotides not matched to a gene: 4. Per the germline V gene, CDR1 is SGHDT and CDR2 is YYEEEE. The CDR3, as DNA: TGTGCCAGCAGCTCGGGACAGTTAAATCAGCCCCAGCATTTT. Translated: CASSSGQLNQPQHF.

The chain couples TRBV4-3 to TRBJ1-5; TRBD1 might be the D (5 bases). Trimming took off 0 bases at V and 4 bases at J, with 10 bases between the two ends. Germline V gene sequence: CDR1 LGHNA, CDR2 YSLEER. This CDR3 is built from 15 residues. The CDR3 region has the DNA TGCGCCAGCAGCCAAGATCTCAGGGCTAATCAGCCCCAGCATTTT. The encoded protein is CASSQDLRANQPQHF.

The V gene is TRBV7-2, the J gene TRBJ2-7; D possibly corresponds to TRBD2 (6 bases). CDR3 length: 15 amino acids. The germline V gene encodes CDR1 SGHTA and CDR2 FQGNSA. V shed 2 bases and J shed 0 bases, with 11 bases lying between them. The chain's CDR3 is CASSLMEGHSYEQYF. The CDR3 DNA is TGTGCCAGCAGCTTAATGGAGGGGCACTCCTACGAGCAGTACTTC.

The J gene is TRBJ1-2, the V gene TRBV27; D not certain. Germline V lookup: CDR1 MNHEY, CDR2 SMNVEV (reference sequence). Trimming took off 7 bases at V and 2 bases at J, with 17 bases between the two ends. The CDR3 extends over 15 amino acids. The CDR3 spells CASTHRKGGNYGYTF. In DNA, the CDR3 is TGTGCCAGCACCCACCGTAAGGGAGGGAACTATGGCTACACCTTC.

The CDR3 here is CAISEMGGRETQYF. CDR3 in DNA: TGTGCCATCAGTGAGATGGGGGGGCGGGAGACCCAGTACTTC. V and J are TRBV10-3 and TRBJ2-5; tentatively, D is TRBD2 (7 bases). The V end was cut by 2 bases, the J end by 5 bases, with 12 bases between. The length of the CDR3 is 14 residues. CDR1 is ENHRY and CDR2 is SYGVKD in the germline V gene.

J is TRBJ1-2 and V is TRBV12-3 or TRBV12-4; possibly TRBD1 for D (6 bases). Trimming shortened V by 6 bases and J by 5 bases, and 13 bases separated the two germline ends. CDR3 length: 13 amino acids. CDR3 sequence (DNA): TGTGCCAGCAGCTCAGGGGAGTCGTATGGCTACACCTTC. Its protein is CASSSGESYGYTF.

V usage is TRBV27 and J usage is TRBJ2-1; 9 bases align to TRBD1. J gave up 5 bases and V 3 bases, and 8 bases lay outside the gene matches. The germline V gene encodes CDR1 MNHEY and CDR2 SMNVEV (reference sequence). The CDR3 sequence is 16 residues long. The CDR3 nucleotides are TGTGCCAGCAGTTTGTCCAGACAGGGGGATGACAATGAGCAGTTCTTC. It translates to CASSLSRQGDDNEQFF.

The CDR3 here is CASSYSVLRGHEQFF. CDR3 DNA sequence: TGTGCCAGCAGTTACTCGGTGCTGAGGGGGCATGAGCAGTTCTTC. V usage is TRBV6-5 and J usage is TRBJ2-1; 7 nucleotides line up with TRBD1. The ends lost 0 bases at V and 8 bases at J; junction bases unmatched: 7. The CDR3 totals 15 residues. In germline, CDR1 is MNHEY, CDR2 SVGAGI.

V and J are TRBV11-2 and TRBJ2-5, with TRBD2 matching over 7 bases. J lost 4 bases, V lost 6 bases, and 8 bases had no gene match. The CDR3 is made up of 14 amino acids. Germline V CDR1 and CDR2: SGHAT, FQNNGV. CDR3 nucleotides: TGTGCCAGCAGACGTCCGGGACTACGAGAGACCCAGTACTTC. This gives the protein CASRRPGLRETQYF.

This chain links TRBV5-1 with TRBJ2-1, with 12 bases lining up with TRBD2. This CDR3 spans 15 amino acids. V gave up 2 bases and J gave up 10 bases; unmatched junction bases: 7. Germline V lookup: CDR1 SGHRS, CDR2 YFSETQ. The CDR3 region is CASSLPTSGGEEQFF. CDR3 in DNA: TGCGCCAGCAGCTTACCGACTAGCGGGGGCGAGGAGCAGTTCTTC.

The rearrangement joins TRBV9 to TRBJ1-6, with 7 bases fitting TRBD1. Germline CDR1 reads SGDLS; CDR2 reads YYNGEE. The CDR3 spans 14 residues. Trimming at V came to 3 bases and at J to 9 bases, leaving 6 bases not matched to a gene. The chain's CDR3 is CASSGTGSSSPLHF. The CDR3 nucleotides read TGTGCCAGCAGCGGGACAGGCTCAAGTTCACCCCTCCACTTT.

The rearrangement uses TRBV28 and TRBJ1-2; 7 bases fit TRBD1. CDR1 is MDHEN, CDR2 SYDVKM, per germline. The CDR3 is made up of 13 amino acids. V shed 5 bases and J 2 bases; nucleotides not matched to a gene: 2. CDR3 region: CASSRQGNYGYTF. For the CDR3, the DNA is TGTGCCAGCAGTAGACAGGGAAACTATGGCTACACCTTC.